This passage covers 30 T cell receptor beta chains from one sample sequenced in a study of regulatory and conventional T cells in RAG deficiency. Only in-frame clones appear in the TCRdb table, and some are missing; sequencing was by immunoSEQ multiplex PCR. The sample holds around 33,000 clones; about 90% are singletons and the top ten take roughly 5.2%. The same data also contributed to another study, on regulatory T cells. That investigation notes: The primer mix had 52 TRBV and 13 TRBJ primers.

Sequences were obtained from CD8+ T cells sorted from blood. The receptor set was obtained from a human donor in good health.

The rearrangement links TRBV7-9 to TRBJ2-3, with D tentatively TRBD1 or TRBD2 (5 bases each). V was cut by 6 bases and J by 0 bases, with 13 bases left in between. The CDR3 has 15 residues. Germline lookup yields CDR1 SEHNR and CDR2 FQNEAQ (reference sequence). DNA of the CDR3: TGTGCCAGCAGTGCCACCGGGGCGAGCACAGATACGCAGTATTTT. This encodes CASSATGASTDTQYF.

V gene TRBV2 combines with J gene TRBJ2-5; D call uncertain. Germline V lookup: CDR1 SNHLY, CDR2 FYNNEI. This CDR3 region has 15 residues. The V gene lost 4 bases and the J gene lost 5 bases, with 17 bases spanning the gap. CDR3 in amino acids: CASSGVLNVGETQYF. The CDR3 DNA is TGTGCCAGCAGTGGGGTCTTAAATGTCGGGGAGACCCAGTACTTC.

J is TRBJ2-7 and V is TRBV7-8; 10 bases align to TRBD2. The junction had 10 bases not matched to a gene; V was cut back by 2 bases and J by 3 bases. This CDR3 spans 17 amino acids. Germline CDR1 and CDR2: SGHVS and FQNEAQ. As DNA, the CDR3 is TGTGCCAGCAGCTTAAGGTGGACGGGGACTAGCGTCTACGAGCAGTACTTC. This codes for CASSLRWTGTSVYEQYF.

CDR3: CASSAGPSRTF. The CDR3 DNA follows: TGTGCCAGCAGCGCGGGCCCCTCGAGGACCTTC. J is TRBJ1-2 and V is TRBV5-4, with unresolved D. V lost 4 bases and J 14 bases, leaving 15 bases between the germline ends. The length of the CDR3 is 11 residues. CDR1 and CDR2 (germline): SGHNT, YYREEE (reference sequence).

The chain links TRBV6-5 to TRBJ1-6, with D tentatively TRBD1 (5 bases). The V gene's germline CDR1 is MNHEY and CDR2 SVGAGI. The CDR3 sequence is 13 residues long. Between the trimmed V and J ends, which lost 8 bases and 0 bases, there was a span of 5 bases. CDR3 sequence (DNA): TGTGCCAGCGGGACCTCCTATAATTCACCCCTCCACTTT. Amino acids: CASGTSYNSPLHF.

This chain links TRBV6-4 with TRBJ2-1; TRBD2 matches 8 bases. Germline trimming cut 6 bases from V and 0 bases from J; bases unmatched to any gene: 4. The CDR3 extends over 15 amino acids. Germline V gene sequence: CDR1 MRHNA, CDR2 SNTAGT. The CDR3 loop is CASSLTSGSYNEQFF. The CDR3 bases are TGTGCCAGCAGCCTTACTAGCGGCTCCTACAATGAGCAGTTCTTC.

The J gene is TRBJ1-4, the V gene TRBV21-1; TRBD1 is the table's D call, not checked against the DNA. TRBV21-1 is a recognized pseudogene. The CDR3 is 15 amino acids. The CDR3 loop reads CASSTWDSEKEKLFF. The CDR3 DNA follows: TGTGCCAGCAGCACCTGGGACAGTGAGAAAGAAAAACTGTTTTTT.

This clone appeared once. The rearrangement links TRBV11-3 to TRBJ2-7; 10 nucleotides align to TRBD2. Germline CDR1 and CDR2: SGHNT and YENEEA. This CDR3 region has 16 residues. J was trimmed by 7 bases and V by 1 base; bases with no gene match: 10. CDR3 protein: CASSLGGLAGVGEQYF. Here the CDR3 DNA reads TGTGCCAGCAGCTTAGGGGGGCTAGCGGGAGTTGGAGAGCAGTACTTC.

J is TRBJ2-3 and V is TRBV12-5; D gene unclear. The CDR3 spans 11 residues. The V gene's germline CDR1 is LGHNT and CDR2 FRNRAP. Trimming removed 3 bases at V and 3 bases at J, with 1 base between. CDR3 in DNA: TGTGCTAGTGGTTTAACAGATACGCAGTATTTT. This gives the protein CASGLTDTQYF.

The V and J genes are TRBV7-8 and TRBJ2-1; the match to TRBD1 covers 9 bases. The CDR3 consists of 18 residues. Germline assignment: CDR1 SGHVS and CDR2 FQNEAQ. V shed 1 base, J shed 6 bases, and the junction held 13 bases outside the gene matches. The CDR3 bases are TGTGCCAGCAGCTTAGGCTGGGACAGGGAGGGGTACATCAATGAGCAGTTCTTC. Amino acids: CASSLGWDREGYINEQFF. Supplemented by reference TRBV7-8 and TRBJ2-1, the full variable domain reads GAGVSQSPRYKVAKRGQDVALRCDPISGHVSLFWYQQALGQGPEFLTYFQNEAQLDKSGLPSDRFFAERPEGSVSTLKIQRTQQEDSAVYLCASSLGWDREGYINEQFFGPGTRLTVL.

The chain recombines TRBV11-3 with TRBJ2-7; 11 nucleotides match TRBD1. The CDR3 sequence is 18 residues long. CDR1 SGHNT and CDR2 YENEEA come from the germline V gene. V gave up 0 bases and J gave up 4 bases; unmatched junction bases: 11. CDR3 sequence: CASSLESRGQGESYEQYF. For the CDR3, the DNA is TGTGCCAGCAGCTTAGAATCTAGGGGACAGGGGGAGAGTTACGAGCAGTACTTC. Supplemented by reference TRBV11-3 and TRBJ2-7, the full variable domain reads EAGVVQSPRYKIIEKKQPVAFWCNPISGHNTLYWYLQNLGQGPELLIRYENEEAVDDSQLPKDRFSAERLKGVDSTLKIQPAELGDSAVYLCASSLESRGQGESYEQYFGPGTRLTVT.

This chain uses TRBV10-3 with TRBJ2-2; TRBD2 matches at 10 bases. After removal of 3 bases from V and 2 bases from J, the junction contained 9 bases not matched to a gene. From germline, CDR1 is ENHRY and CDR2 SYGVKD. CDR3 length equals 18 residues. CDR3 sequence: CAISDHLSGGPNTGELFF. The CDR3 nucleotides are TGTGCCATCAGTGACCACCTTAGCGGGGGGCCTAACACCGGGGAGCTGTTTTTT.

The rearrangement links TRBV13 to TRBJ1-6, with TRBD1 identical over 7 bases. The length of the CDR3 is 16 residues. V lost 3 bases to trimming and J lost 6 bases; unmatched junction nucleotides: 8. CDR1 is PRHDT, CDR2 FYEKMQ, per germline (reference sequence). For the CDR3, the DNA is TGTGCCAGCAGCTTTGGTCGGGACAGCCCTAATTCACCCCTCCACTTT. Encoded protein: CASSFGRDSPNSPLHF.

This clone was seen once. The chain couples TRBV6-5 to TRBJ1-6; tentative D call: TRBD1 (5 bases). V was trimmed by 7 bases and J by 0 bases, leaving 7 bases between them. CDR1 and CDR2 from the germline V gene are MNHEY and SVGAGI. This CDR3 region has 14 residues. This CDR3 reads CASTDSSYNSPLHF. CDR3 bases: TGTGCCAGCACCGACAGCTCCTATAATTCACCCCTCCACTTT.

Here the CDR3 DNA reads TGTGCCAGCAACCCCATAAAGACAGGGAACTACGAGCAGTACTTC. Amino acid sequence: CASNPIKTGNYEQYF. This chain uses TRBV7-9 with TRBJ2-7, with 7 bases fitting TRBD1. This CDR3 has 15 amino acids. V was pared by 7 bases and J by 3 bases, with 12 bases of the junction left unmatched. Germline V gene lookup returns CDR1 SEHNR and CDR2 FQNEAQ (reference sequence).

The V and J genes are TRBV27 and TRBJ1-5; perhaps TRBD1 as D (5 bases). The CDR3 has 15 residues. Trimming shortened V by 0 bases and J by 7 bases, and 13 bases separated the two germline ends. Germline V gene sequence: CDR1 MNHEY, CDR2 SMNVEV (reference sequence). In DNA form, the CDR3 reads TGTGCCAGCAGTTTATCGGCGGGGGAAAGGCAGCCCCAGCATTTT. This gives the protein CASSLSAGERQPQHF.

V usage is TRBV5-4 and J usage is TRBJ1-1; 9 positions agree with TRBD1. Germline CDR1 reads SGHNT; CDR2 reads YYREEE (reference sequence). After removal of 3 bases from V and 5 bases from J, the junction contained 5 bases not matched to a gene. This CDR3 has 14 residues. The CDR3 DNA sequence: TGTGCCAGCAGCTACCGGGACAGGGTGACTGAAGCTTTCTTT. Encoded protein: CASSYRDRVTEAFF.

The J gene is TRBJ1-1, the V gene TRBV10-3; 8 nucleotides align to TRBD1. From germline, CDR1 is ENHRY and CDR2 SYGVKD. After removal of 3 bases from V and 5 bases from J, the junction contained 11 bases not matched to a gene. The CDR3 contains 16 residues. Here the CDR3 reads CAISDKTGVLGTEAFF. In DNA form, the CDR3 reads TGTGCCATCAGTGACAAGACAGGGGTACTGGGGACTGAAGCTTTCTTT.

The V call is TRBV28, the J call TRBJ1-4; 7 bases map to TRBD1. The germline V gene encodes CDR1 MDHEN and CDR2 SYDVKM. Germline trimming cut 4 bases from V and 7 bases from J; bases unmatched to any gene: 6. The CDR3 is 14 residues long. The CDR3 DNA is TGTGCCAGCAGTTACAGGGGATTGGGTGAAAAACTGTTTTTT. Residues: CASSYRGLGEKLFF.

This sequence joins TRBV7-9 and TRBJ1-2; D may be TRBD1 (5 bases). The CDR3 is 15 amino acids. From germline, CDR1 is SEHNR and CDR2 FQNEAQ (reference sequence). V lost 5 bases and J 8 bases, leaving 21 bases between the germline ends. The CDR3 loop reads CASSPDPMGLGGYTF. CDR3 bases: TGTGCCAGCAGCCCGGACCCAATGGGACTGGGGGGCTACACCTTC.

The chain links TRBV7-3 to TRBJ2-3; TRBD2 matches 8 bases. V lost 6 bases to trimming and J lost 1 base; unmatched junction nucleotides: 3. Germline CDR1 is SGHTA and CDR2 is FQGTGA. CDR3 length: 14 residues. The chain's CDR3 is CASSTTSGTDTQYF. The CDR3 nucleotides read TGTGCCAGCAGTACGACTAGCGGCACAGATACGCAGTATTTT. Looking up the rest from reference TRBV7-3 and TRBJ2-3 gives the full variable domain: GAGVSQTPSNKVTEKGKYVELRCDPISGHTALYWYRQSLGQGPEFLIYFQGTGAADDSGLPNDRFFAVRPEGSVSTLKIQRTERGDSAVYLCASSTTSGTDTQYFGPGTRLTVL.

The J gene is TRBJ2-2, the V gene TRBV12-5; D is uncertain. The CDR3 consists of 13 residues. The V gene lost 8 bases and the J gene lost 5 bases, with 12 bases spanning the gap. Germline CDR1 is LGHNT and CDR2 is FRNRAP. DNA for the CDR3: TGTGCTAGTTACGCAGGAAATACCGGGGAGCTGTTTTTT. Its protein product is CASYAGNTGELFF.

The rearrangement links TRBV5-1 to TRBJ2-1; TRBD2 matches at 12 bases. Germline assignment: CDR1 SGHRS and CDR2 YFSETQ. Trimming removed 4 bases from V and 4 bases from J; junction bases left unmatched: 3. CDR3 size: 15 residues. The CDR3 coding sequence is TGCGCCAGCAGCCTCGGACTAGCGGGGTACAATGAGCAGTTCTTC. This sequence encodes CASSLGLAGYNEQFF.

V usage is TRBV5-4 and J usage is TRBJ2-2; TRBD1 aligns across 7 bases. CDR1 is SGHNT and CDR2 is YYREEE in the germline V gene (reference sequence). V lost 5 bases and J lost 7; bases outside the gene matches: 11. The CDR3 has 15 residues. CDR3 loop: CASRLTGEDGGELFF. CDR3 coding DNA: TGTGCCAGCAGGCTTACAGGGGAAGATGGCGGGGAGCTGTTTTTT.

The genes are TRBV27 and TRBJ2-2; no reliable D call. Germline V gene sequence: CDR1 MNHEY, CDR2 SMNVEV (reference sequence). The V end was cut by 5 bases, the J end by 9 bases, with 13 bases between. The CDR3 contains 13 residues. CDR3 region: CASSPDGYRELFF. As DNA, the CDR3 is TGTGCCAGCAGTCCTGACGGATACCGGGAGCTGTTTTTT.

This sequence joins TRBV7-6 and TRBJ2-5; 7 bases line up with TRBD2. The ends lost 2 bases at V and 2 bases at J; junction bases unmatched: 5. Germline-derived CDR1 and CDR2 are SGHVS and FNYEAQ. CDR3 length: 15 residues. The CDR3 loop is CASSLSWGGQETQYF. The CDR3 bases are TGTGCCAGCAGCTTATCTTGGGGGGGGCAAGAGACCCAGTACTTC.

As to this clone: One junction end does not reproduce the germline sequence, and a read error may be involved. The chain has TRBV7-7 and TRBJ2-5; D is unclear. Germline CDR1 is SSHAT and CDR2 is FNYEAQ (reference sequence). The CDR3 totals 13 residues. The CDR3 region is CASSLETQETQYF. The CDR3 DNA follows: TGTGCTAGCAGCTTAGAGACACAAGAGACCCAGTACTTC.

The chain uses TRBV7-9 and TRBJ1-3; D gene unclear. Germline V CDR1 and CDR2: SEHNR, FQNEAQ (reference sequence). Trimming shortened V by 4 bases and J by 0 bases, and 10 bases separated the two germline ends. This CDR3 comprises 15 residues. CDR3 sequence reads: CASSSDFSSGNTIYF. CDR3 coding DNA: TGTGCCAGCAGCTCGGATTTTTCCTCTGGAAACACCATATATTTT.

The CDR3 DNA is TGTGCCACCAGCAGAGACCGGGCGGGGGCCGAAGCTTTCTTT. This gives the protein CATSRDRAGAEAFF. V is TRBV15 and J is TRBJ1-1; a weak D match, TRBD1 (6 bases). Germline loops: CDR1 LNHNV, CDR2 YYDKDF (reference sequence). The CDR3 spans 14 residues. Trimming stripped 0 bases from V and 8 bases from J, with 13 bases between. The full variable domain, with the rest looked up from reference TRBV15 and TRBJ1-1, is DAMVIQNPRYQVTQFGKPVTLSCSQTLNHNVMYWYQQKSSQAPKLLFHYYDKDFNNEADTPDNFQSRRPNTSFCFLDIRSPGLGDTAMYLCATSRDRAGAEAFFGQGTRLTVV.

This chain links TRBV9 with TRBJ1-1; D is unresolved. Trimming took 0 bases from V and 1 from J, leaving 4 bases between them. This CDR3 is built from 13 residues. Germline CDR1 reads SGDLS; CDR2 reads YYNGEE. CDR3 in amino acids: CASSVARNTEAFF. DNA for the CDR3: TGTGCCAGCAGCGTAGCAAGGAACACTGAAGCTTTCTTT.